The clone carrying this T cell receptor (beta chain) was counted many times. The data derive from a study of shared clonotypes between healthy human individuals. Measured with immunoSEQ multiplex PCR; TCRdb has only the in-frame clones, and not every one. The table records about 99,000 clones, around half of them present only once. The receptor comes from a woman aged 35 to 49 in good health. Some clones in this sample may be carry-over from other donors' samples. Sequenced material: PBMCs.

The CDR3: CASSPTTGTNQPQHF. The CDR3 DNA is TGTGCCAGCAGCCCGACCACAGGGACGAATCAGCCCCAGCATTTT. This chain uses TRBV7-2 with TRBJ1-5; D might be TRBD1 (6 bases). From germline, CDR1 is SGHTA and CDR2 FQGNSA. The germline V and J ends were trimmed by 5 bases and 4 bases, with 15 bases remaining between them. The CDR3 contains 15 residues.